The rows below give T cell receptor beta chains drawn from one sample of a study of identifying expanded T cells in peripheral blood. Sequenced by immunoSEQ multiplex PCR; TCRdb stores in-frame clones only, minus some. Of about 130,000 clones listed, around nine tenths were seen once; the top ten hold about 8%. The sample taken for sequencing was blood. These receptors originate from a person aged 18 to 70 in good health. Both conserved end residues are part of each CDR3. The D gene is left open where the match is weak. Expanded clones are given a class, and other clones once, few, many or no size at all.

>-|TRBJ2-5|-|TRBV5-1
TGCGCCAGCAGCCGAGGACAGCAGCAAGAGACCCAGTACTTC
CASSRGQQQETQYF
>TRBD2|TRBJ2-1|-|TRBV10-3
TGTGCCATCAGTGGAACTCCTAGCGGGACCTACAATGAGCAGTTCTTC
CAISGTPSGTYNEQFF
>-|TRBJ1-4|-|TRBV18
TGTGCCAGCTCACCACCGGGATTGCCCCGAGAAAAACTGTTTTTT
CASSPPGLPREKLFF
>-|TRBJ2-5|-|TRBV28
TGTGCCAGCACCACTAACAGGGTCCAAGAGACCCAGTACTTC
CASTTNRVQETQYF
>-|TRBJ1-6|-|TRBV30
TGTGCCTGGAGTGTCGGGCCATTTAATATTTCACCCCTCCACTTT
CAWSVGPFNISPLHF
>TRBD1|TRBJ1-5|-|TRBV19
TGTGCCAGTAGTGCCCACTCGGGACAGGGGGCCGGGACCCAGCATTTT
CASSAHSGQGAGTQHF
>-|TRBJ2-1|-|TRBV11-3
TGTGCCAGCAGCAAGGGGTATCGAAGCGACAATGAGCAGTTCTTC
CASSKGYRSDNEQFF
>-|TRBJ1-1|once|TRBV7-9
TGTGCCAGCAGCTTTGGACAGATGAACACTGAAGCTTTCTTT
CASSFGQMNTEAFF
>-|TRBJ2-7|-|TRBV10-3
TGTGCCATCAGTGAGACTACAATTACCTACGAGCAGTACTTC
CAISETTITYEQYF
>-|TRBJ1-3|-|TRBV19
TGTGCCAGTAGTATAGGGGCAAGCCCTGGAAACACCATATATTTT
CASSIGASPGNTIYF
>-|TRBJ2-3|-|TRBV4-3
TGCGCCAGCAGCCGAAGTCATCGGGACACAGATACGCAGTATTTT
CASSRSHRDTDTQYF
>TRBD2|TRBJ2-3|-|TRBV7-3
TGTGCCAGCAGCTTGGCGGGGGACCCAGCAGATACGCAGTATTTT
CASSLAGDPADTQYF
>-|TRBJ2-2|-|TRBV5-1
TGCGCCAGCAGCTTGGAGGCAGGCCTGTCGAACACCGGGGAGCTGTTTTTT
CASSLEAGLSNTGELFF
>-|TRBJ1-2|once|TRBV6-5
TGTGCCAGCAGCCTCGGCAGAGATAACTATGGCTACACCTTC
CASSLGRDNYGYTF
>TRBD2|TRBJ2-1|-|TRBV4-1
TGCGCCAGCAGCCTGTGGGGCGGGAGTTTTTACAATGAGCAGTTCTTC
CASSLWGGSFYNEQFF
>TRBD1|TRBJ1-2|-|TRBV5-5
TGTGCCAGCAGCTTGCTGGCAGGGGGCGATGTCTATGGCTACACCTTC
CASSLLAGGDVYGYTF
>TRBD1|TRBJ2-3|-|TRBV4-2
TGTGCCAGCAGCCAAGATTACCGACAGGGGGTAGATACGCAGTATTTT
CASSQDYRQGVDTQYF
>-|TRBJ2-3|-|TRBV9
TGTGCCAGCAGCGTCCTCAGCTTTGGGTTGCCAGATACGCAGTATTTT
CASSVLSFGLPDTQYF
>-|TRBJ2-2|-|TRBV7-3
TGTGCCAGCAGCCCGGGGGGCCTAGAAGGCGGGGAGCTGTTTTTT
CASSPGGLEGGELFF
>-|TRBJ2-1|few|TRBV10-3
TGTGCCATCAGTGATCCGAATTTAGAGCAGTTCTTC
CAISDPNLEQFF
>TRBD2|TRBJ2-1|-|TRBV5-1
TGCGCCAGCGCTCCGGTAGCGGGAGCTTACAATGAGCAGTTCTTC
CASAPVAGAYNEQFF
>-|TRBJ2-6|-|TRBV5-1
TGCGCCAGCGGAGAAGGGGGCTCTGGGGCCAACGTCCTGACTTTC
CASGEGGSGANVLTF